Sequencing of this T cell receptor (beta chain) was carried out in a study of T cell changes during pregnancy in multiple sclerosis. With 4 bases clipped from V and 0 bases from J, the junction kept 3 bases outside the gene matches. The V gene's germline CDR1 is SEHNR and CDR2 FQNEAQ (reference sequence). This CDR3 is 15 amino acids long. Data came from immunoSEQ multiplex PCR; TCRdb stores just in-frame clones and leaves some out. The sample shows around 29,000 clones, over 85% of them seen only once. This clone was detected a few times. This clonotype was obtained from a female donor with multiple sclerosis, enrolled in a pregnancy study. This sequence joins TRBV7-9 and TRBJ2-3; 8 bases are shared with TRBD2. The input for sequencing was CD8+ T cells from peripheral blood mononuclear cells, taken before pregnancy. This chain's CDR3 is CASSSIAGSTDTQYF. The CDR3 DNA reads as TGTGCCAGCAGCTCAATAGCGGGGAGCACAGATACGCAGTATTTT.